This T cell receptor beta chain was recorded in a study of beta chain features in type 1 diabetes. Study context: Summed over all samples, the examined sorted cells came to roughly 110 million.

Purity above 95% was achieved in all sorted populations. The CDR3 is 16 residues long. The germline V and J ends were trimmed by 1 base and 6 bases, with 16 bases remaining between them. Germline CDR1 LNHDA, CDR2 SQIVND (reference sequence). The entirety of the isolated RNA underwent reverse transcription, so expressed TCRB transcripts were sequenced. TCRdb keeps only in-frame clones here, not all; method: immunoSEQ multiplex PCR. The sample records 300,000 to 350,000 clones, roughly 14% being singletons. Note on this clone: Its antigen is as yet unknown.

Study results and limitations: In comparison with healthy donors, patients had naive, central memory and Treg TCRB repertoires that appeared more similar. PCR could preferentially amplify shorter templates, alike in patients and controls. Moderately but significantly shorter TCRB CDR3s were found in Type 1 diabetes patients in all four CD4+ subsets.

The V and J genes are TRBV19 and TRBJ1-5, with D tentatively TRBD1 (6 bases). The specimen sequenced was naive CD4+ T cells from blood. The TCR sequence derives from a woman between 18 and 30 years old with type 1 diabetes. CDR3 amino acids: CASSIATSRRGQPQHF. The CDR3 DNA reads TGTGCCAGTAGTATAGCCACCAGCCGCAGGGGTCAGCCCCAGCATTTT. The whole variable domain, filled in from reference TRBV19 and TRBJ1-5, reads DGGITQSPKYLFRKEGQNVTLSCEQNLNHDAMYWYRQDPGQGLRLIYYSQIVNDFQKGDIAEGYSVSREKKESFPLTVTSAQKNPTAFYLCASSIATSRRGQPQHFGDGTRLSIL.